The 20 T cell receptor beta chains in this list originate from one sample, sequenced in a study of shared clonotypes between healthy human individuals. Here immunoSEQ multiplex PCR was the method, and the copy in TCRdb shows in-frame clones only, minus some. The sample yields around 2,000,000 clones, approximately 94% seen once. CD45RO negativity and positive selection for CCR7 defined naive CD8 cells, a population that excluded terminally differentiated effector memory CD45RA+ cells. Input material: naive CD8+ T cells sorted from blood. These receptors were taken from a man aged 18 to 30 in good health.

This rearrangement joins TRBV27 to TRBJ2-1; 11 bases are shared with TRBD2. This CDR3 is 15 amino acids long. Germline CDR1 MNHEY, CDR2 SMNVEV (reference sequence). Germline trimming cut 0 bases from V and 9 bases from J; bases unmatched to any gene: 4. CDR3 DNA: TGTGCCAGCAGTTTATCTAGCGGGAGGGCTGGTGAGCAGTTCTTC. Its protein product is CASSLSSGRAGEQFF.

A single count supports this clone. The sample carries other DNA sequences with the same CDR3. V gene TRBV5-4 combines with J gene TRBJ1-1; possibly TRBD1 for D (5 bases). The CDR3 sequence is 13 residues long. Germline lookup yields CDR1 SGHNT and CDR2 YYREEE (reference sequence). V was trimmed by 4 bases and J by 1 base, leaving 8 bases between them. CDR3: CASSPTENTEAFF. As DNA, the CDR3 is TGTGCCAGCAGCCCGACAGAGAACACTGAAGCTTTCTTT.

The chain couples TRBV15 to TRBJ1-6, with D possibly matching TRBD1 (6 bases). Germline CDR1 and CDR2: LNHNV and YYDKDF (reference sequence). The CDR3 loop spans 15 amino acids. Trimming took 5 bases from V and 8 from J, leaving 16 bases between them. CDR3 DNA sequence: TGTGCCACCAGCCCTTTATGGGGGCAGGATTCACCCCTCCACTTT. Translated, it gives CATSPLWGQDSPLHF.

The V call is TRBV5-4, the J call TRBJ2-1; 8 positions match TRBD2. The trim removed 4 bases at V and 9 bases at J, leaving 3 bases unmatched. Germline V gene lookup returns CDR1 SGHNT and CDR2 YYREEE (reference sequence). CDR3 length: 12 amino acids. CDR3 in amino acids: CASSREGVEQFF. The CDR3 nucleotides are TGTGCCAGCAGCCGGGAGGGAGTTGAGCAGTTCTTC.

The genes are TRBV4-1 and TRBJ1-2; D gene ambiguous. V shed 0 bases and J shed 2 bases, with 4 bases lying between them. Germline-derived CDR1 and CDR2 are MGHRA and YSYEKL. The CDR3 spans 13 residues. The CDR3 loop is CASSQENNYGYTF. The CDR3 DNA sequence: TGCGCCAGCAGCCAAGAGAACAACTATGGCTACACCTTC.

This clone was observed a single time. The CDR3 here is CASSQDFTGGSYEQYF. CDR3 nucleotide sequence: TGTGCCAGCAGCCAAGATTTTACAGGGGGCTCCTACGAGCAGTACTTC. The genes are TRBV4-2 and TRBJ2-7; 8 bases line up with TRBD1. V was clipped by 0 bases and J by 0 bases; unmatched bases: 4. The CDR3 is 16 amino acids. Looked up from germline, CDR1 is LGHNA and CDR2 is YNFKEQ.

The V gene is TRBV5-6, the J gene TRBJ1-5, with no clear D. Germline loops: CDR1 SGHDT, CDR2 YYEEEE. V gave up 3 bases and J gave up 1 base, with 11 bases separating them. The CDR3 is 15 residues long. CDR3 residues: CASSYRWESNQPQHF. The CDR3 DNA reads as TGTGCCAGCAGCTATCGGTGGGAGAGCAATCAGCCCCAGCATTTT. The entire variable domain, with the rest obtained from reference TRBV5-6 and TRBJ1-5, is as follows: DAGVTQSPTHLIKTRGQQVTLRCSPKSGHDTVSWYQQALGQGPQFIFQYYEEEERQRGNFPDRFSGHQFPNYSSELNVNALLLGDSALYLCASSYRWESNQPQHFGDGTRLSIL.

The chain is built from TRBV9 and TRBJ2-3, with 10 bases fitting TRBD2. Germline-derived CDR1 and CDR2 are SGDLS and YYNGEE. J lost 4 bases, V lost 3 bases, and 8 bases had no gene match. This CDR3 comprises 16 residues. CDR3 nucleotide sequence: TGTGCCAGCAGCGCGCTTCTAGCGGGAGTCCCAGATACGCAGTATTTT. Protein sequence: CASSALLAGVPDTQYF.

V is TRBV7-9 and J is TRBJ1-5; D is uncertain. The germline V gene has CDR1 SEHNR and CDR2 FQNEAQ (reference sequence). The V gene lost 5 bases and the J gene lost 5 bases, with 10 bases spanning the gap. This CDR3 comprises 13 residues. The CDR3: CASSPPGYQPQHF. The CDR3 nucleotides are TGTGCCAGCAGCCCTCCGGGGTATCAGCCCCAGCATTTT.

The chain recombines TRBV29-1 with TRBJ2-5; 11 bases fit TRBD1. Germline loops: CDR1 SQVTM, CDR2 ANQGSEA. Germline trimming cut 5 bases from V and 5 bases from J; bases unmatched to any gene: 7. The CDR3 totals 14 residues. CDR3 nucleotide sequence: TGCAGCGTTTCGGGACAGGGGGTAGGGGAGACCCAGTACTTC. Protein sequence: CSVSGQGVGETQYF.

The chain links TRBV10-3 to TRBJ2-7; D gene ambiguous. This CDR3 is built from 15 residues. Germline lookup yields CDR1 ENHRY and CDR2 SYGVKD. V was clipped by 7 bases and J by 3 bases, with 19 bases between them. CDR3 region: CAITTSPGLFYEQYF. CDR3 coding DNA: TGTGCCATCACCACCTCCCCCGGGTTATTCTACGAGCAGTACTTC.

The chain couples TRBV11-2 to TRBJ2-6, with TRBD2 as a possible D gene (5 bases). This CDR3 has 15 amino acids. Germline V gene data show CDR1 as SGHAT and CDR2 as FQNNGV. Trimming took off 5 bases at V and 9 bases at J, with 17 bases between the two ends. CDR3 bases: TGTGCCAGCAGCCCTGTTTCGGGGTTTGACAACGTCCTGACTTTC. Translating it yields CASSPVSGFDNVLTF.

The gene calls are TRBV29-1 and TRBJ2-2; 10 nucleotides line up with TRBD2. Germline CDR1 and CDR2: SQVTM and ANQGSEA. V shed 6 bases, J shed 4 bases, and the junction held 11 bases outside the gene matches. CDR3 length: 16 residues. The CDR3 nucleotides are TGCAGCGTCGAGGGCCTAGCGGGAGTCGGCACCGGGGAGCTGTTTTTT. Translating gives CSVEGLAGVGTGELFF.

J is TRBJ2-7 and V is TRBV29-1; 7 positions match TRBD1. Germline CDR1 SQVTM, CDR2 ANQGSEA. The CDR3 sequence is 11 residues long. V lost 2 bases and J lost 6; bases outside the gene matches: 1. The CDR3 DNA is TGCAGCGTTGAAAGGACAGGCGAGCAGTACTTC. Translating it yields CSVERTGEQYF.

Only one count was recorded for this clone. This rearrangement joins TRBV5-1 to TRBJ2-7; no clear D gene. With 2 bases removed from V and 3 bases from J, the gap between germline ends came to 9 bases. CDR1 is SGHRS and CDR2 is YFSETQ in the germline V gene. The CDR3 covers 13 residues. The CDR3 sequence is CASSFTGLYEQYF. The CDR3 coding sequence is TGCGCCAGCAGCTTTACGGGCCTCTACGAGCAGTACTTC.

V usage is TRBV9 and J usage is TRBJ2-3; possibly TRBD2 for D (6 bases). The germline V gene has CDR1 SGDLS and CDR2 YYNGEE. The CDR3 runs to 15 residues. Deletions cut 6 bases from V and 5 bases from J, with 19 bases between. CDR3 bases: TGTGCCAGCACCCGGGGAACTAGCCGGGGAGATACGCAGTATTTT. The encoded protein is CASTRGTSRGDTQYF.

The chain joins TRBV7-9 to TRBJ2-7; TRBD1 aligns across 8 bases. The CDR3 loop spans 16 amino acids. V gave up 6 bases and J gave up 3 bases; unmatched junction bases: 13. In germline, CDR1 is SEHNR, CDR2 FQNEAQ (reference sequence). The CDR3 protein is CASSSSGTGKNYEQYF. As DNA, the CDR3 is TGTGCCAGCAGTTCATCGGGGACAGGTAAAAACTACGAGCAGTACTTC.

The chain carries TRBV4-1 and TRBJ1-4; unclear D gene. Germline CDR1 is MGHRA and CDR2 is YSYEKL. V was shortened by 2 bases and J by 8 bases, with 18 bases between the two germline ends. This CDR3 has 16 residues. CDR3 sequence reads: CASSQRRQRFREKLFF. The DNA of the CDR3 is TGCGCCAGCAGCCAAAGGAGGCAGCGGTTTCGGGAAAAACTGTTTTTT.

Regarding this clone: This CDR3 is also generated by other DNA sequences in the sample. The chain carries TRBV6-6 and TRBJ2-7; TRBD1 is a possible D gene (5 bases). This CDR3 comprises 13 residues. Deletions cut 4 bases from V and 3 bases from J, with 10 bases between. The germline V gene has CDR1 MNHNY and CDR2 SVGAGI (reference sequence). CDR3 nucleotide sequence: TGTGCCAGCAGTTCCCTAGACAGCTACGAGCAGTACTTC. Amino acids: CASSSLDSYEQYF.

The genes are TRBV7-2 and TRBJ2-2, with 9 bases aligning to TRBD2. The germline gives CDR1 SGHTA, CDR2 FQGNSA. Trimming at V came to 3 bases and at J to 7 bases, leaving 9 bases not matched to a gene. The CDR3 runs 16 residues. The DNA for the CDR3 is TGTGCCAGCAGCTTTTTTGTGCGGGAGGGCGGCGGGGAGCTGTTTTTT. This codes for CASSFFVREGGGELFF.